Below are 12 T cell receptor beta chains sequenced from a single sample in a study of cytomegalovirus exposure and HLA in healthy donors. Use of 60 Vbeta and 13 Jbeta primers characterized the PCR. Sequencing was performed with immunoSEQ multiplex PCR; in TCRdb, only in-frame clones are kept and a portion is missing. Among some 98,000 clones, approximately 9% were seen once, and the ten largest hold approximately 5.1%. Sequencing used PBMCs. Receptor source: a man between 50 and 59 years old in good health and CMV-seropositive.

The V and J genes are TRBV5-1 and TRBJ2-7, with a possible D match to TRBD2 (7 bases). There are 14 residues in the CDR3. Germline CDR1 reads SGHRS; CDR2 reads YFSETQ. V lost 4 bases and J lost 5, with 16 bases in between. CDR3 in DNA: TGCGCCAGCAGCCCATACGGGGGGCAAGACGAGCAGTACTTC. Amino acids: CASSPYGGQDEQYF.

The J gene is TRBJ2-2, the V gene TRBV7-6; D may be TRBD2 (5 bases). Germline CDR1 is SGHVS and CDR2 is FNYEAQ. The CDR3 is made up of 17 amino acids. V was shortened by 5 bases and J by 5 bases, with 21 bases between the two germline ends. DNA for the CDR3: TGTGCCAGCAGCCGTAGCTCGGGATCAACGAGGACCGGGGAGCTGTTTTTT. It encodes CASSRSSGSTRTGELFF. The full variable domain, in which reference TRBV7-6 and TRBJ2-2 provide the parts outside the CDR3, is GAGVSQSPRYKVTKRGQDVALRCDPISGHVSLYWYRQALGQGPEFLTYFNYEAQQDKSGLPNDRFSAERPEGSISTLTIQRTEQRDSAMYRCASSRSSGSTRTGELFFGEGSRLTVL.

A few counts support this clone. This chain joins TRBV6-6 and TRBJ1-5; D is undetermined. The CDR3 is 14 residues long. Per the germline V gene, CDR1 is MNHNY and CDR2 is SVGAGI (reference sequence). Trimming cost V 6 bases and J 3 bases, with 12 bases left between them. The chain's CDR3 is CASRHGQDNQPQHF. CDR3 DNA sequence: TGTGCCAGCAGACACGGCCAGGACAATCAGCCCCAGCATTTT.

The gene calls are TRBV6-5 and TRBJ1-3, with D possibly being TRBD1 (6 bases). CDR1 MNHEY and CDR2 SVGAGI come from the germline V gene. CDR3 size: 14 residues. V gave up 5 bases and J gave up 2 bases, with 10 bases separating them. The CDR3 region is CASSLTGAGNTIYF. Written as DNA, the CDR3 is TGTGCCAGCAGTCTGACAGGTGCTGGAAACACCATATATTTT.

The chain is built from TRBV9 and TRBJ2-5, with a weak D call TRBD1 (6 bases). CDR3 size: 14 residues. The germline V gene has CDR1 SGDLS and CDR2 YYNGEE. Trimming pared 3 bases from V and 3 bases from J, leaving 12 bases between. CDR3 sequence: CASSATGMEETQYF. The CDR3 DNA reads TGTGCCAGCAGCGCAACAGGGATGGAAGAGACCCAGTACTTC.

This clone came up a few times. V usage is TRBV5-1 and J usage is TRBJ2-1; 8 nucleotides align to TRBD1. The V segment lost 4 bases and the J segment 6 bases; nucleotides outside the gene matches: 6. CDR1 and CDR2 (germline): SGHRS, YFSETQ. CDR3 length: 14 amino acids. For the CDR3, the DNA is TGCGCCAGCAGCGCAAGACAGGGGATCAATGAGCAGTTCTTC. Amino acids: CASSARQGINEQFF.

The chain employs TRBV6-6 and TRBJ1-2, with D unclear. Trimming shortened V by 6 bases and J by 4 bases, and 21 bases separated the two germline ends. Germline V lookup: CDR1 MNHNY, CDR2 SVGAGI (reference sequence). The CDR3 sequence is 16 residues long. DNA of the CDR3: TGTGCCAGCAGCCGACCCCCCTTTGAGGCGAGCTATGGCTACACCTTC. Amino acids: CASSRPPFEASYGYTF.

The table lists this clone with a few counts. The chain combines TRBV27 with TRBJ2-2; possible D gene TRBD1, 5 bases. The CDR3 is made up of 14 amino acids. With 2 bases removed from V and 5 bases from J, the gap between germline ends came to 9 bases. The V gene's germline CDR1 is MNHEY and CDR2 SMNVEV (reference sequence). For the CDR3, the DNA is TGTGCCAGCAGTTTAGGTGCAGGGACCGGGGAGCTGTTTTTT. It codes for CASSLGAGTGELFF.

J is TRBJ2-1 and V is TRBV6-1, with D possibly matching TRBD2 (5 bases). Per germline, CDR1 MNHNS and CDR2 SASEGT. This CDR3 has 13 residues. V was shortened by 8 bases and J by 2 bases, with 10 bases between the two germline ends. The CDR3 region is CASRKEAYNEQFF. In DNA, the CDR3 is TGTGCCAGCCGGAAGGAGGCCTACAATGAGCAGTTCTTC.

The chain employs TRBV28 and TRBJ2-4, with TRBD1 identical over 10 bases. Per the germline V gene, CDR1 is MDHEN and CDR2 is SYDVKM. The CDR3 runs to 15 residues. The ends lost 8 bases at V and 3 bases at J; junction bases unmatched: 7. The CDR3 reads CASSGTGAGKNIQYF. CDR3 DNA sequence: TGTGCCAGCTCCGGGACAGGGGCTGGCAAAAACATTCAGTACTTC.

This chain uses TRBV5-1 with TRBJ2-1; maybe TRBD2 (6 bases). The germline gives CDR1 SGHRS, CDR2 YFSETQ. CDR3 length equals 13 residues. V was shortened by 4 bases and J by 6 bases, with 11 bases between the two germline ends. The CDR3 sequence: CASSQTGGNEQFF. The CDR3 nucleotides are TGCGCCAGCAGCCAGACCGGGGGCAATGAGCAGTTCTTC.

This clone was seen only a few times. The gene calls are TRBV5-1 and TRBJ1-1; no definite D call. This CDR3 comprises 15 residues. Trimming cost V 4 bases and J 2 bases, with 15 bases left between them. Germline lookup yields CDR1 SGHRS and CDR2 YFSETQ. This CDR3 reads CASSPMGAFNTEAFF. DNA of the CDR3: TGCGCCAGCAGCCCTATGGGAGCTTTTAACACTGAAGCTTTCTTT.